The 27 T cell receptor beta chains given below trace back to one sample, sequenced in a study of T cells after yellow fever vaccination. MiXCR, applied by TCRdb to the 5' RACE reads, yields one record per CDR3 protein. This sample has 400,000 to 650,000 distinct CDR3 sequences, with 21% found just once. The sequenced sample was PBMCs, obtained around 3 weeks after the first yellow fever vaccination. These receptors originate from a man aged 18 to 30 who received the YFV17D yellow fever vaccine.

This clonotype showed up just a few times. The rearrangement uses TRBV7-9 and TRBJ2-5; D possibly matches TRBD1 or TRBD2 (5 bases each). The ends were cut back, 3 bases at V and 5 bases at J, with 10 bases in the middle. CDR3 length: 13 amino acids. CDR1 is SEHNR and CDR2 is FQNEAQ in the germline V gene (reference sequence). For the CDR3, the DNA is TGTGCCAGCAGCTTGGGGGATAAGGAGACCCAGTACTTC. This gives the protein CASSLGDKETQYF.

This clonotype was observed a few times. The V and J genes are TRBV5-1 and TRBJ1-1; 7 nucleotides agree with TRBD1. The germline gives CDR1 SGHRS, CDR2 YFSETQ. This CDR3 comprises 14 residues. Trimming took 3 bases from V and 3 from J; bases not matched to a gene: 5. The CDR3 sequence is CASSSGQLDTEAFF. In DNA, the CDR3 is TGCGCCAGCAGCTCGGGACAGTTAGACACTGAAGCTTTCTTT. The variable domain in full, with the rest retrieved from reference TRBV5-1 and TRBJ1-1, is KAGVTQTPRYLIKTRGQQVTLSCSPISGHRSVSWYQQTPGQGLQFLFEYFSETQRNKGNFPGRFSGRQFSNSRSEMNVSTLELGDSALYLCASSSGQLDTEAFFGQGTRLTVV.

This clonotype was observed many times. The CDR3 DNA reads as TGTGCCAGCAGCCTAATGGCGGGGGGGCACAATGAGCAGTTCTTC. This translates into CASSLMAGGHNEQFF. The V gene is TRBV9, the J gene TRBJ2-1; TRBD2 aligns across 9 bases. Unmatched junction bases numbered 7, after V lost 4 bases and J lost 5 bases. The CDR3 loop spans 15 amino acids. Germline-derived CDR1 and CDR2 are SGDLS and YYNGEE.

This clonotype was observed a few times. The V and J genes are TRBV7-2 and TRBJ2-7, with D perhaps matching TRBD1 (5 bases). The CDR3 is 12 residues long. The germline CDR1 and CDR2 sequences are SGHTA and FQGNSA. V lost 3 bases to trimming and J lost 5 bases, with 8 bases between them. Here the CDR3 reads CASSFTGNEQYV. In nucleotides, the CDR3 is TGTGCCAGCAGCTTCACAGGAAACGAGCAGTACGTC.

This clonotype has more than one count but fewer than ten. V gene TRBV10-3 combines with J gene TRBJ2-2; D is unresolved. Germline CDR1 is ENHRY and CDR2 is SYGVKD. Trimming shortened V by 3 bases and J by 1 base, and 9 bases separated the two germline ends. The CDR3 consists of 15 residues. CDR3 coding DNA: TGTGCCATCAGTGATGTATTTGTGAACACCGGGGAGCTGTTTTTT. Protein: CAISDVFVNTGELFF.

There are a few counts of this clonotype. The rearrangement joins TRBV20-1 to TRBJ2-1; D is undetermined. Germline V gives CDR1 DFQATT, CDR2 SNEGSKA (reference sequence). Trimming stripped 3 bases from V and 4 bases from J, with 4 bases between. The CDR3 has 11 amino acids. This chain's CDR3 is CSASPYNEQFF. CDR3 bases: TGCAGTGCTAGCCCGTACAATGAGCAGTTCTTC.

The rearrangement links TRBV5-1 to TRBJ2-3; TRBD1 matches at 8 bases. Germline CDR1 and CDR2: SGHRS and YFSETQ. The CDR3 has 15 amino acids. J was trimmed by 0 bases and V by 4 bases; bases with no gene match: 4. The CDR3 sequence: CASSAWTGSTDTQYF. The CDR3 DNA reads as TGCGCCAGCAGCGCATGGACAGGGAGCACAGATACGCAGTATTTT.

V and J are TRBV28 and TRBJ2-5; 8 nucleotides match TRBD2. Germline values: CDR1 MDHEN, CDR2 SYDVKM. The CDR3 length is 14 residues. Trimming at V came to 8 bases and at J to 4 bases, leaving 9 bases not matched to a gene. The CDR3 nucleotides read TGTGCCAGCCTCGGGAGGGGGGCTGGAGAGACCCAGTACTTC. It is translated as CASLGRGAGETQYF.

The table lists this clonotype with many counts. CDR3 region: CASSLQGATEAFF. In nucleotides, the CDR3 is TGTGCCAGCAGCTTACAGGGGGCAACTGAAGCTTTCTTT. This chain connects TRBV7-9 to TRBJ1-1, with TRBD1 identical over 8 bases. J was trimmed by 5 bases and V by 2 bases; bases with no gene match: 1. This CDR3 is 13 amino acids long. The germline CDR1 and CDR2 sequences are SEHNR and FQNEAQ (reference sequence). The variable domain in full, with the rest retrieved from reference TRBV7-9 and TRBJ1-1, is DTGVSQNPRHKITKRGQNVTFRCDPISEHNRLYWYRQTLGQGPEFLTYFQNEAQLEKSRLLSDRFSAERPKGSFSTLEIQRTEQGDSAMYLCASSLQGATEAFFGQGTRLTVV.

This chain links TRBV28 with TRBJ2-1; D perhaps matches TRBD2 (6 bases). The V end was cut by 6 bases, the J end by 7 bases, with 16 bases between. The germline V gene has CDR1 MDHEN and CDR2 SYDVKM. The length of the CDR3 is 14 residues. The CDR3 region has the DNA TGTGCCAGCAGGGGTGGAGGGGCGGGAAATGAGCAGTTCTTC. The encoded protein is CASRGGGAGNEQFF. Full variable domain (outside the CDR3, taken from reference TRBV28 and TRBJ2-1): DVKVTQSSRYLVKRTGEKVFLECVQDMDHENMFWYRQDPGLGLRLIYFSYDVKMKEKGDIPEGYSVSREKKERFSLILESASTNQTSMYLCASRGGGAGNEQFFGPGTRLTVL.

This clonotype was picked up a small number of times. The J gene is TRBJ1-2, the V gene TRBV11-2; D possibly corresponds to TRBD1 (5 bases). Germline V gene sequence: CDR1 SGHAT, CDR2 FQNNGV. The CDR3 contains 15 residues. Trimming took off 0 bases at V and 14 bases at J, with 22 bases between the two ends. CDR3 DNA: TGTGCCAGCAGCTTAGATCATGCGGGACGGACTTCCTCTACCTTC. Translation: CASSLDHAGRTSSTF.

This clonotype was seen a handful of times. The chain couples TRBV5-1 to TRBJ1-2; perhaps TRBD1 as D (5 bases). Germline V gene data show CDR1 as SGHRS and CDR2 as YFSETQ. The V end was cut by 4 bases, the J end by 8 bases, with 15 bases between. This CDR3 has 13 residues. The CDR3 loop reads CASSPPGRGGYTF. The CDR3, as DNA: TGCGCCAGCAGCCCACCAGGGCGGGGCGGCTACACCTTC.

This rearrangement joins TRBV20-1 to TRBJ2-1; the match to TRBD2 covers 7 bases. The V gene's germline CDR1 is DFQATT and CDR2 SNEGSKA (reference sequence). V lost 6 bases and J lost 10; bases outside the gene matches: 12. The CDR3 has 13 amino acids. In nucleotides, the CDR3 is TGCAGTGCGCCAACGCCCCCAGCGGGGGAGCAGTTCTTC. It is translated as CSAPTPPAGEQFF.

This clonotype was found a few times. The V gene is TRBV29-1, the J gene TRBJ2-7, with D possibly being TRBD1 (6 bases). The CDR3 has 15 residues. Germline V lookup: CDR1 SQVTM, CDR2 ANQGSEA. CDR3 in DNA: TGCAGAGCTATCCCCCGACAGGTCATCCATTTCGAGCAGTACGTC. It translates to CRAIPRQVIHFEQYV.

The V and J genes are TRBV11-2 and TRBJ2-2; tentative D call: TRBD2 (5 bases). Germline V gene lookup returns CDR1 SGHAT and CDR2 FQNNGV. The V and J ends lost 5 bases and 5 bases respectively, with 15 bases between them. The CDR3 covers 15 residues. For the CDR3, the DNA is TGTGCCAGCAGCCCCACTAGGTACGGAACCGGGGAGCTGTTTTTT. It specifies CASSPTRYGTGELFF.

This clonotype was detected only a few times. The chain combines TRBV4-3 with TRBJ2-3, with 10 bases identical to TRBD2. With 0 bases clipped from V and 4 bases from J, the junction kept 13 bases outside the gene matches. The CDR3 loop spans 19 amino acids. CDR1 is LGHNA, CDR2 YSLEER, per germline. The CDR3 region is CASSQDSSSGGDIADTQYF. Here the CDR3 DNA reads TGCGCCAGCAGCCAAGACTCGTCTAGCGGGGGCGATATCGCAGATACGCAGTATTTT.

The table lists this clonotype with a few counts. The genes are TRBV5-1 and TRBJ1-1; 10 nucleotides align to TRBD1. This CDR3 has 15 amino acids. Germline-derived CDR1 and CDR2 are SGHRS and YFSETQ. V lost 4 bases and J lost 3; bases outside the gene matches: 6. In DNA, the CDR3 is TGCGCCAGCAGCAAAGGGACAGGGGACTACACTGAAGCTTTCTTT. This codes for CASSKGTGDYTEAFF.

This chain connects TRBV12-3 or TRBV12-4 to TRBJ1-5, with D tentatively TRBD1 (5 bases). The V and J ends lost 6 bases and 5 bases respectively, with 23 bases between them. The CDR3 length is 17 residues. The CDR3 reads CASSRGRVGLGHQPQHF. For the CDR3, the DNA is TGTGCCAGCAGCCGAGGACGAGTGGGGCTAGGCCATCAGCCCCAGCATTTT.

This chain uses TRBV5-1 with TRBJ1-1; 8 nucleotides align to TRBD1. The ends lost 5 bases at V and 4 bases at J; junction bases unmatched: 7. CDR1 and CDR2 from the germline V gene are SGHRS and YFSETQ. CDR3 size: 14 residues. CDR3 DNA: TGCGCCAGCAGGCAGGGACAGGTTGGCACTGAAGCTTTCTTT. Residues: CASRQGQVGTEAFF. The full variable domain, completed using reference TRBV5-1 and TRBJ1-1, is KAGVTQTPRYLIKTRGQQVTLSCSPISGHRSVSWYQQTPGQGLQFLFEYFSETQRNKGNFPGRFSGRQFSNSRSEMNVSTLELGDSALYLCASRQGQVGTEAFFGQGTRLTVV.

The genes are TRBV29-1 and TRBJ2-7; no definite D call. Germline V lookup: CDR1 SQVTM, CDR2 ANQGSEA. The CDR3 sequence is 13 residues long. The V gene lost 6 bases and the J gene lost 2 bases, with 14 bases spanning the gap. The chain's CDR3 is CSVQQWLTYEQYF. CDR3 DNA: TGCAGCGTCCAGCAGTGGTTAACCTACGAGCAGTACTTC.

The chain links TRBV20-1 to TRBJ2-5, with 14 bases matching TRBD2. V dropped 5 bases and J dropped 7; count of bases not matched to a gene: 12. Germline CDR1 reads DFQATT; CDR2 reads SNEGSKA (reference sequence). The CDR3 covers 16 residues. Here the CDR3 reads CSAPSWTSGGLGTQYF. In DNA, the CDR3 is TGCAGTGCTCCCTCCTGGACTAGCGGGGGGCTGGGGACCCAGTACTTC.

The chain joins TRBV12-3 or TRBV12-4 to TRBJ2-5; 9 bases map to TRBD2. The length of the CDR3 is 15 residues. With V trimmed by 2 bases and J by 5 bases, 6 bases remained unmatched. The CDR3 sequence is CASSLWRGGRETQYF. CDR3 nucleotide sequence: TGTGCCAGCAGTTTATGGCGGGGGGGCCGCGAGACCCAGTACTTC.

The chain has TRBV10-3 and TRBJ2-7, with TRBD1 matching over 8 bases. J gave up 6 bases and V 9 bases, and 7 bases lay outside the gene matches. This CDR3 spans 12 amino acids. The V gene's germline CDR1 is ENHRY and CDR2 SYGVKD. CDR3 region: CAIGQGMPEQYF. CDR3 coding DNA: TGTGCCATAGGACAGGGAATGCCCGAGCAGTACTTC.

V and J are TRBV10-3 and TRBJ2-1, with TRBD2 matching over 12 bases. The germline CDR1 and CDR2 sequences are ENHRY and SYGVKD. Losses at the gene ends were 6 bases for V and 1 base for J; bases not matched to a gene: 1. The CDR3 consists of 15 residues. The CDR3 sequence is CAIRTSGGSYNEQFF. CDR3 nucleotide sequence: TGTGCCATCAGGACTAGCGGGGGTTCCTACAATGAGCAGTTCTTC.

The table lists this clonotype with a few counts. The chain links TRBV5-1 to TRBJ2-1; D unresolved. The V end was cut by 3 bases, the J end by 10 bases, with 8 bases between. In germline, CDR1 is SGHRS, CDR2 YFSETQ. The CDR3 is 11 amino acids. This chain's CDR3 is CASSSMGEQFF. In nucleotides, the CDR3 is TGCGCCAGCAGCTCCATGGGGGAGCAGTTCTTC.

The V and J genes are TRBV28 and TRBJ2-2; D is ambiguous. The V gene lost 8 bases and the J gene lost 4 bases, with 17 bases spanning the gap. Germline CDR1 and CDR2: MDHEN and SYDVKM. The CDR3 extends over 15 amino acids. This CDR3 is CASCSADVFTGELFF. The DNA for the CDR3 is TGTGCCAGCTGCTCGGCGGACGTGTTCACCGGGGAGCTGTTTTTT.

The sample holds a few counts of this clonotype. The rearrangement joins TRBV6-6 to TRBJ2-7, with a weak D call TRBD1 (6 bases). Trimming left V 4 bases short and J 3 bases short, with 7 bases between. This CDR3 spans 12 amino acids. The germline CDR1 and CDR2 sequences are MNHNY and SVGAGI (reference sequence). CDR3: CASSWDNYEQYF. The CDR3 DNA reads TGTGCCAGCAGTTGGGACAACTACGAGCAGTACTTC.